What follows are 20 T cell receptor beta chains derived from one specimen sequenced in a study of control samples from healthy donors and cancer patients. Clones were read by immunoSEQ multiplex PCR, and TCRdb kept only the in-frame ones, dropping some. The sample has 150,000 or so clones, roughly 93% seen once. The specimen sequenced was blood. Receptor source: a man aged 18 to 29 in good health.

This sequence joins TRBV7-6 and TRBJ2-7, with 11 bases matching TRBD2. V was clipped by 4 bases and J by 5 bases; unmatched bases: 7. The CDR3 loop spans 15 amino acids. Germline CDR1 and CDR2: SGHVS and FNYEAQ. In DNA form, the CDR3 reads TGTGCCAGCAGCTCCTTAGCGGGAGGGCCTAACGAGCAGTACTTC. Its protein is CASSSLAGGPNEQYF.

The chain recombines TRBV5-5 with TRBJ1-2; D is possibly TRBD1 (6 bases). Trimming stripped 0 bases from V and 1 base from J, with 10 bases between. Per germline, CDR1 SGHKS and CDR2 YYEKEE (reference sequence). The CDR3 runs 15 residues. The CDR3 DNA reads TGTGCCAGCAGCTTGGTGGGGGGCAATAACTATGGCTACACCTTC. Amino acid sequence: CASSLVGGNNYGYTF.

The chain is built from TRBV7-9 and TRBJ2-7; D is undetermined. From germline, CDR1 is SEHNR and CDR2 FQNEAQ (reference sequence). The V and J ends lost 1 base and 8 bases respectively, with 9 bases between them. The CDR3 covers 12 residues. The CDR3 region is CASSLGWAQQYF. The CDR3, as DNA: TGTGCCAGCAGCTTAGGTTGGGCACAGCAGTACTTC.

The table lists this clone with a count of one. The V call is TRBV28, the J call TRBJ2-7; 8 bases fit TRBD2. Germline-derived CDR1 and CDR2 are MDHEN and SYDVKM. This CDR3 comprises 15 residues. V lost 5 bases, J lost 6 bases, and 12 bases stayed unmatched. The CDR3 region is CASSLSPGGGSEQYF. The CDR3 region has the DNA TGTGCCAGCAGTCTTTCACCCGGGGGGGGGTCCGAGCAGTACTTC.

The chain carries TRBV19 and TRBJ1-5; TRBD1 might be the D (5 bases). Germline V gives CDR1 LNHDA, CDR2 SQIVND (reference sequence). Trimming took 7 bases from V and 5 from J, leaving 18 bases between them. The CDR3 loop spans 15 amino acids. The CDR3 DNA follows: TGTGCCAGTAACCAAGGACATACAACACATCAGCCCCAGCATTTT. Translated: CASNQGHTTHQPQHF.

As to this clone: The sample contains more than one DNA sequence encoding this CDR3. This chain connects TRBV2 to TRBJ2-2, with TRBD2 as a possible D gene (6 bases). This CDR3 region has 16 residues. Deletions cut 2 bases from V and 1 base from J, with 11 bases between. Germline CDR1 and CDR2: SNHLY and FYNNEI. The CDR3 coding sequence is TGTGCCAGCAGTGAACGCGTCGGGGGGAACACCGGGGAGCTGTTTTTT. Protein sequence: CASSERVGGNTGELFF.

The chain has TRBV28 and TRBJ2-2; 10 nucleotides align to TRBD1. Losses at the gene ends were 5 bases for V and 0 bases for J; bases not matched to a gene: 15. This CDR3 has 20 residues. Germline-derived CDR1 and CDR2 are MDHEN and SYDVKM. DNA of the CDR3: TGTGCCAGCAGTACCCAAATCAACCGGGACAGGGGTGCGAACACCGGGGAGCTGTTTTTT. It yields the protein CASSTQINRDRGANTGELFF.

The chain's CDR3 is CAWTLDRGNYGYTF. The CDR3 nucleotides are TGTGCCTGGACGTTGGACAGGGGGAACTATGGCTACACCTTC. V and J are TRBV30 and TRBJ1-2; 10 bases map to TRBD1. From germline, CDR1 is GTSNPN and CDR2 SVGIG (reference sequence). There are 14 residues in the CDR3. V was clipped by 4 bases and J by 2 bases; unmatched bases: 4.

The genes are TRBV19 and TRBJ2-1; 11 nucleotides line up with TRBD2. This CDR3 comprises 13 residues. From germline, CDR1 is LNHDA and CDR2 SQIVND (reference sequence). J gave up 14 bases and V 4 bases, and 7 bases lay outside the gene matches. CDR3 in DNA: TGTGCCAGTAGTACGTTACTAGCGGGAGAAGAGTTCTTC. It encodes CASSTLLAGEEFF.

This clone was observed a single time. The chain employs TRBV10-2 and TRBJ2-5, with 11 bases aligning to TRBD2. V dropped 7 bases and J dropped 2; count of bases not matched to a gene: 9. Germline CDR1 is WSHSY and CDR2 is SAAADI. The CDR3 consists of 16 residues. The CDR3 here is CASTDTSGRGQETQYF. The CDR3 DNA is TGCGCCAGCACGGATACTAGCGGGAGAGGGCAAGAGACCCAGTACTTC.

This chain links TRBV13 with TRBJ2-2; the D gene is possibly TRBD2 (5 bases). Trimming stripped 2 bases from V and 5 bases from J, with 9 bases between. CDR1 and CDR2 from the germline V gene are PRHDT and FYEKMQ (reference sequence). The CDR3 is made up of 14 amino acids. This CDR3 is CASSLIAGTGELFF. The CDR3 bases are TGTGCCAGCAGCTTAATCGCGGGTACCGGGGAGCTGTTTTTT.

This chain uses TRBV11-2 with TRBJ2-5, with D tentatively TRBD1 (5 bases). V lost 8 bases, J lost 0 bases, and 16 bases lay in between. The V gene's germline CDR1 is SGHAT and CDR2 FQNNGV. The CDR3 covers 15 residues. CDR3 amino acids: CASLLDSLYQETQYF. CDR3 nucleotides: TGTGCCAGCCTTCTCGACAGTTTGTACCAAGAGACCCAGTACTTC.

This clone was counted a single time. The chain recombines TRBV4-2 with TRBJ2-7, with a possible D match to TRBD1 (6 bases). The germline CDR1 and CDR2 sequences are LGHNA and YNFKEQ. CDR3 size: 15 residues. With 4 bases removed from V and 5 bases from J, the gap between germline ends came to 18 bases. The CDR3 nucleotides read TGTGCCAGCAGCCGCCGACAGGATTCACAGGACGAGCAGTACTTC. This translates into CASSRRQDSQDEQYF.

CDR3 amino acids: CASSSYGGGANTGELFF. The CDR3 DNA sequence: TGTGCCAGCAGCTCCTACGGAGGGGGCGCGAACACCGGGGAGCTGTTTTTT. The genes are TRBV7-2 and TRBJ2-2, with D possibly TRBD1 on 7 matching bases. V lost 4 bases to trimming and J lost 0 bases, with 15 bases between them. CDR3 length equals 17 residues. Germline lookup yields CDR1 SGHTA and CDR2 FQGNSA.

The chain joins TRBV6-5 to TRBJ2-5; 9 nucleotides line up with TRBD2. The junction had 2 bases not matched to a gene; V was cut back by 0 bases and J by 6 bases. Germline-derived CDR1 and CDR2 are MNHEY and SVGAGI. The CDR3 runs to 14 residues. Here the CDR3 DNA reads TGTGCCAGCAGTTACTCCGCGGGAGGGCAGACCCAGTACTTC. Its translation is CASSYSAGGQTQYF.

The chain links TRBV12-3 or TRBV12-4 to TRBJ2-6; no clear D. V was pared by 3 bases and J by 4 bases, with 1 base between. This CDR3 has 12 amino acids. CDR3 in DNA: TGTGCCAGCAGTTTCGGGGCCAACGTCCTGACTTTC. Its protein product is CASSFGANVLTF.

This chain connects TRBV4-1 to TRBJ2-7, with 10 bases fitting TRBD1. CDR3 length equals 18 residues. Trimming cost V 1 base and J 3 bases; bases outside gene matches: 12. Germline lookup yields CDR1 MGHRA and CDR2 YSYEKL. CDR3 in amino acids: CASSQVGGTGARVYEQYF. As DNA, the CDR3 is TGCGCCAGCAGCCAAGTAGGGGGGACAGGGGCCAGAGTCTACGAGCAGTACTTC.

This clone appeared a single time. The J gene is TRBJ2-2, the V gene TRBV27; no definite D call. CDR1 and CDR2 from the germline V gene are MNHEY and SMNVEV (reference sequence). The CDR3 length is 14 residues. V lost 6 bases, J lost 0 bases, and 8 bases lay in between. CDR3: CASRTQPNTGELFF. CDR3 DNA sequence: TGTGCCAGCAGGACCCAACCGAACACCGGGGAGCTGTTTTTT.

This clone has a single count. V and J are TRBV4-1 and TRBJ1-2; 7 nucleotides agree with TRBD1. Germline trimming cut 4 bases from V and 1 base from J; bases unmatched to any gene: 6. This CDR3 region has 15 residues. Germline CDR1 MGHRA, CDR2 YSYEKL. The CDR3 region is CASSLVQGLNYGYTF. The DNA for the CDR3 is TGCGCCAGCAGCCTAGTACAGGGGCTTAACTATGGCTACACCTTC.

The V and J genes are TRBV19 and TRBJ2-7; D perhaps matches TRBD1 (6 bases). V gave up 3 bases and J gave up 4 bases, with 19 bases separating them. Germline V gene sequence: CDR1 LNHDA, CDR2 SQIVND (reference sequence). The CDR3 totals 16 residues. The CDR3 bases are TGTGCCAGTAGTATTCCCCCAGGGGCCCCACCTTACGAGCAGTACTTC. Its protein is CASSIPPGAPPYEQYF.